The 23 T cell receptor beta chains in this list originate from one sample, sequenced in a study of control samples from healthy donors and cancer patients (TCRdb year 2020). Receptor libraries were prepared by the immunoSEQ multiplex PCR assay. This is the immuneACCESS table as TCRdb keeps it, with only in-frame sequences that have V and J called. A part of the clones is gone; compared with another copy, unresolved V genes explain less than half, and the rest is unexplained. The sample table holds 120,000 to 150,000 clones, of which 80% to 95% were seen once. The top ten hold about 11% of the sample. Source material: blood. The receptors here all came from a man aged 25 to 40 in good health.

V gene TRBV18 combines with J gene TRBJ1-6, with a tentative D call TRBD1 (6 bases). The CDR3 runs 13 residues. The germline gives CDR1 KGHSH, CDR2 LQKENI. Between the trimmed V and J ends, which lost 3 bases and 9 bases, there was a span of 9 bases. The CDR3 sequence: CASSPSRGSPLHF. In nucleotides, the CDR3 is TGTGCCAGCTCACCTAGCAGGGGTTCACCCCTCCACTTT.

The V call is TRBV6-1, the J call TRBJ2-7; no reliable D call. Germline CDR1 is MNHNS and CDR2 is SASEGT. The germline V and J ends were trimmed by 1 base and 7 bases, with 11 bases remaining between them. The CDR3 totals 13 residues. CDR3 in amino acids: CASSEVQFGEQYF. The CDR3 DNA follows: TGTGCCAGCAGTGAAGTCCAGTTCGGGGAGCAGTACTTC.

Notes on this clone: Other DNA sequences in the same sample also yield this CDR3. The V gene is TRBV11-3, the J gene TRBJ2-3; no clear D gene. Trimming took off 1 base at V and 2 bases at J, with 7 bases between the two ends. Looked up from germline, CDR1 is SGHNT and CDR2 is YENEEA. This CDR3 region has 14 residues. The CDR3: CASSLGSSTDTQYF. As DNA, the CDR3 is TGTGCCAGCAGCTTAGGTAGCTCCACAGATACGCAGTATTTT.

This clone has only one observation. The chain combines TRBV4-3 with TRBJ1-2; the D gene is possibly TRBD1 (5 bases). CDR3 size: 15 residues. Germline CDR1 LGHNA, CDR2 YSLEER. The germline V and J ends were trimmed by 0 bases and 2 bases, with 10 bases remaining between them. CDR3 sequence: CASSQDYRDNYGYTF. CDR3 sequence (DNA): TGCGCCAGCAGCCAAGACTATCGGGACAACTATGGCTACACCTTC.

In DNA form, the CDR3 reads TGTGCCAGCAGGTCCCCGTCAGGGGCATATCAGCCCCAGCATTTT. This translates into CASRSPSGAYQPQHF. This rearrangement joins TRBV28 to TRBJ1-5, with D possibly being TRBD1 (6 bases). This CDR3 is built from 15 residues. Germline CDR1 is MDHEN and CDR2 is SYDVKM. V was cut by 6 bases and J by 5 bases, with 17 bases left in between.

The chain uses TRBV11-1 and TRBJ2-7, with D tentatively TRBD1 (6 bases). Germline lookup yields CDR1 SGHAT and CDR2 FQDESV (reference sequence). Between the trimmed V and J ends, which lost 5 bases and 1 base, there was a span of 9 bases. The CDR3 runs 13 residues. For the CDR3, the DNA is TGTGCCAGCAGCCCAGACAGGTCCTACGAGCAGTACTTC. Protein sequence: CASSPDRSYEQYF.

This clone occurred once. This chain connects TRBV14 to TRBJ1-3; D unclear. V lost 4 bases, J lost 4 bases, and 11 bases lay in between. The germline CDR1 and CDR2 sequences are SGHDN and FVKESK. This CDR3 comprises 14 residues. The CDR3 bases are TGTGCCAGCAGCCGCGACGGGCTGGGAAACACCATATATTTT. This codes for CASSRDGLGNTIYF.

The rearrangement joins TRBV28 to TRBJ2-7, with 10 bases fitting TRBD1. This CDR3 has 15 amino acids. The V gene's germline CDR1 is MDHEN and CDR2 SYDVKM. V was pared by 11 bases and J by 2 bases, with 12 bases of the junction left unmatched. CDR3 nucleotides: TGTGCCGGCTCCGACGGGACAGGGGACACCTACGAGCAGTACTTC. It codes for CAGSDGTGDTYEQYF.

CDR3 protein: CASSLETGNSPLHF. The CDR3 region has the DNA TGTGCCAGCAGCCTGGAGACAGGGAATTCACCCCTCCACTTT. This rearrangement joins TRBV5-5 to TRBJ1-6; the match to TRBD1 covers 7 bases. Germline V gene sequence: CDR1 SGHKS, CDR2 YYEKEE (reference sequence). This CDR3 has 14 residues. Germline trimming cut 4 bases from V and 7 bases from J; bases unmatched to any gene: 5. The full variable domain, rest sourced from reference TRBV5-5 and TRBJ1-6, is DAGVTQSPTHLIKTRGQQVTLRCSPISGHKSVSWYQQVLGQGPQFIFQYYEKEERGRGNFPDRFSARQFPNYSSELNVNALLLGDSALYLCASSLETGNSPLHFGNGTRLTVT.

This clone was counted once. The chain combines TRBV2 with TRBJ2-2; possible D gene TRBD1, 6 bases. Trimming removed 7 bases from V and 4 bases from J, with 13 bases in between. This CDR3 is 14 amino acids long. Germline CDR1 is SNHLY and CDR2 is FYNNEI. The CDR3 coding sequence is TGTGCCAGCAAACGGACAGTACTCACCGGGGAGCTGTTTTTT. This codes for CASKRTVLTGELFF.

This chain links TRBV29-1 with TRBJ2-3; unclear D gene. The CDR3 contains 13 residues. The V and J ends lost 2 bases and 5 bases respectively, with 11 bases between them. From germline, CDR1 is SQVTM and CDR2 ANQGSEA. CDR3 sequence (DNA): TGCAGCGTTGAATTGCTAACGAGAGATACGCAGTATTTT. Residues: CSVELLTRDTQYF.

This clone was observed once. The gene calls are TRBV7-9 and TRBJ2-3; TRBD2 agrees at 7 bases. The CDR3 is 14 amino acids. Per germline, CDR1 SEHNR and CDR2 FQNEAQ (reference sequence). V lost 4 bases and J lost 6; bases outside the gene matches: 7. The CDR3 loop reads CASSSGTTWDTQYF. The CDR3, as DNA: TGTGCCAGCAGCTCAGGGACTACTTGGGATACGCAGTATTTT. The variable domain in full, with the rest retrieved from reference TRBV7-9 and TRBJ2-3, is DTGVSQNPRHKITKRGQNVTFRCDPISEHNRLYWYRQTLGQGPEFLTYFQNEAQLEKSRLLSDRFSAERPKGSFSTLEIQRTEQGDSAMYLCASSSGTTWDTQYFGPGTRLTVL.

The rearrangement uses TRBV28 and TRBJ2-1, with 7 bases lining up with TRBD1. Germline V gene data show CDR1 as MDHEN and CDR2 as SYDVKM. The CDR3 consists of 16 residues. The J segment lost 5 bases and the V segment lost 8 bases, leaving 15 bases of the junction unmatched. This CDR3 reads CASQMTGTDKNNEQFF. In DNA form, the CDR3 reads TGTGCCAGCCAAATGACCGGGACAGACAAAAACAATGAGCAGTTCTTC.

J is TRBJ2-2 and V is TRBV28, with TRBD1 as a possible D gene (5 bases). This CDR3 is 13 amino acids long. CDR1 is MDHEN, CDR2 SYDVKM, per germline. The ends were cut back, 8 bases at V and 4 bases at J, with 11 bases in the middle. The CDR3 here is CASGKGVTGELFF. CDR3 coding DNA: TGTGCCAGCGGGAAAGGGGTCACCGGGGAGCTGTTTTTT.

The rearrangement uses TRBV6-5 and TRBJ1-4; D not certain. V was cut by 6 bases and J by 7 bases, with 15 bases left in between. CDR3 length equals 14 residues. Germline lookup yields CDR1 MNHEY and CDR2 SVGAGI. The CDR3, as DNA: TGTGCCAGCAGACTACAGTTGTGGGCTGAAAAACTGTTTTTT. Residues: CASRLQLWAEKLFF.

The V call is TRBV29-1, the J call TRBJ2-1; TRBD2 matches at 10 bases. J lost 4 bases, V lost 1 base, and 7 bases had no gene match. CDR3 length: 16 amino acids. Germline-derived CDR1 and CDR2 are SQVTM and ANQGSEA. The DNA for the CDR3 is TGCAGCGTTGAAGGACTAGCGGGTTCGAGATACAATGAGCAGTTCTTC. Translating it yields CSVEGLAGSRYNEQFF.

This chain connects TRBV28 to TRBJ2-2, with 12 bases aligning to TRBD2. Germline loops: CDR1 MDHEN, CDR2 SYDVKM. After removal of 1 base from V and 5 bases from J, the junction contained 14 bases not matched to a gene. The CDR3 is 20 amino acids. The CDR3 nucleotides are TGTGCCAGCAGTTTATCCAGGCTAGCGGGAGGGCCAAGTCGGACCGGGGAGCTGTTTTTT. Amino acid sequence: CASSLSRLAGGPSRTGELFF. The full variable domain, in which reference TRBV28 and TRBJ2-2 provide the parts outside the CDR3, is DVKVTQSSRYLVKRTGEKVFLECVQDMDHENMFWYRQDPGLGLRLIYFSYDVKMKEKGDIPEGYSVSREKKERFSLILESASTNQTSMYLCASSLSRLAGGPSRTGELFFGEGSRLTVL.

The chain combines TRBV2 with TRBJ2-1; the D is unclear. Germline lookup yields CDR1 SNHLY and CDR2 FYNNEI. V lost 7 bases, J lost 7 bases, and 11 bases lay in between. The length of the CDR3 is 12 residues. The CDR3 coding sequence is TGTGCCAGCATGCGCGAAGGTAATGAGCAGTTCTTC. Translated, it gives CASMREGNEQFF. The full variable domain, its missing parts supplied by reference TRBV2 and TRBJ2-1, is EPEVTQTPSHQVTQMGQEVILRCVPISNHLYFYWYRQILGQKVEFLVSFYNNEISEKSEIFDDQFSVERPDGSNFTLKIRSTKLEDSAMYFCASMREGNEQFFGPGTRLTVL.

The CDR3 DNA follows: TGTGCCAGCACCTGGACAGGGCGCACTGAAGCTTTCTTT. Encoded protein: CASTWTGRTEAFF. V and J are TRBV2 and TRBJ1-1, with 8 bases matching TRBD1. This CDR3 has 13 residues. The V segment lost 7 bases and the J segment 4 bases; nucleotides outside the gene matches: 5. Germline values: CDR1 SNHLY, CDR2 FYNNEI.

The rearrangement uses TRBV19 and TRBJ2-2; D not certain. V lost 5 bases and J 5 bases, leaving 9 bases between the germline ends. The CDR3 totals 13 residues. Germline CDR1 is LNHDA and CDR2 is SQIVND (reference sequence). Here the CDR3 DNA reads TGTGCCAGTAGTCACTTAGGAACCGGGGAGCTGTTTTTT. It translates to CASSHLGTGELFF.

The chain recombines TRBV6-5 with TRBJ1-6; tentative D call: TRBD1 (6 bases). V lost 10 bases, J lost 5 bases, and 12 bases lay in between. The germline CDR1 and CDR2 sequences are MNHEY and SVGAGI. The CDR3 contains 13 residues. CDR3 DNA: TGTGCCACAACTAGGACAGATAATTCACCCCTCCACTTT. It is translated as CATTRTDNSPLHF.

The rearrangement links TRBV7-6 to TRBJ1-1; D remains unclear. The V gene lost 5 bases and the J gene lost 7 bases, with 11 bases spanning the gap. CDR1 and CDR2 from the germline V gene are SGHVS and FNYEAQ. This CDR3 spans 12 amino acids. CDR3 bases: TGTGCCAGCAGCCCTCGGGCCCATGAAGCTTTCTTT. This sequence encodes CASSPRAHEAFF.

As DNA, the CDR3 is TGTGCCAGCAGCCCCCAGGGGGCTCTTGGAAACACCATATATTTT. Translation: CASSPQGALGNTIYF. The chain has TRBV7-2 and TRBJ1-3; 8 bases are a match to TRBD1. The CDR3 has 15 residues. The V gene's germline CDR1 is SGHTA and CDR2 FQGNSA. V lost 5 bases and J lost 3; bases outside the gene matches: 6.